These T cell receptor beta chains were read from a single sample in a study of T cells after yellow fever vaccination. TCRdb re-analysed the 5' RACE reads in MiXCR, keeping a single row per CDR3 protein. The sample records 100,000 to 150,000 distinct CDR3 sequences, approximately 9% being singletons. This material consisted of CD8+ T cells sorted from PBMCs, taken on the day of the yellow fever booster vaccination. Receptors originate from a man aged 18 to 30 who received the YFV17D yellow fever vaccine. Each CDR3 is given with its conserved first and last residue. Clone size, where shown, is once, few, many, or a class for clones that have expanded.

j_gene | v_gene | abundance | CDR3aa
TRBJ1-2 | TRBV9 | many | CASSPWTGTMNYGYTF
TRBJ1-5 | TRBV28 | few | CASSLGINQPQHF
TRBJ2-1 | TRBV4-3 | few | CASSSRWNEQFF
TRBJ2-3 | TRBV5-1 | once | CASSSAGQTTDTQYF
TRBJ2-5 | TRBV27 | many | CASAAMLEETQYF
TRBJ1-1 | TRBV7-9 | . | CASLRPPNTEAFF
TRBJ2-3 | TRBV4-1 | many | CASSHGGDPGGTDTQYF
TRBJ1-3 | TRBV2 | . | CASSVQGSGNTIYF
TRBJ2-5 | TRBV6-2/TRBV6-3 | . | CASEVVADAWGETQYF
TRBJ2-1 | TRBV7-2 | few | CASSLDGANYNEQFF
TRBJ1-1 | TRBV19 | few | CASSIRTGRIGAEDFF
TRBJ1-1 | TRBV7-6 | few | CASSSTGQGDSRAFF
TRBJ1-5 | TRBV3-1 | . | CASSTIVWGGQPQHF
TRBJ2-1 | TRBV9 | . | CASSVSSGGYDEQFF
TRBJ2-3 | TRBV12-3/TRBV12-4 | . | CASSFRGFADTQYF
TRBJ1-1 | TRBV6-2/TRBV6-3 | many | CASSYGGTEAFF
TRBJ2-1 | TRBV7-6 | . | CASSGDSDNEQFF
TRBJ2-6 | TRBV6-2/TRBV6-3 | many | CASIGHRSGANVLTF
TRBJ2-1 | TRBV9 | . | CASTPGGSYNEQFF
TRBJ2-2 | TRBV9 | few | CASSVVGHRGPVGELFF
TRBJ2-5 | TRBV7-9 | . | CASKYRYQETQYF
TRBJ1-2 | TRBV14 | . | CASSQDPRNRDLTSYGYTF
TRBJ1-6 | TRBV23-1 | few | CASSPIRGSRNSPLHF
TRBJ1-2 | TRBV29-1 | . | CSVERVGGPYGYTF
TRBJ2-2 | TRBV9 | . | CASSPLGRGESGELFF
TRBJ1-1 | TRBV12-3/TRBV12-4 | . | CASRPPNTEAFF
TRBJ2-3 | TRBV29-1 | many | CSVETAKTGGASDTQYF
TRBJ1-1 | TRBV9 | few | CASSVGGMNTEAFF
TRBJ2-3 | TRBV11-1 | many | CASSLPRGLGDTQYF
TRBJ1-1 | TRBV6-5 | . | CASTRAGHTEAFF
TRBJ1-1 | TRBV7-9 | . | CASSLPTGLTEAFF
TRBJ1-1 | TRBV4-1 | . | CASNTGQLNTEAFF
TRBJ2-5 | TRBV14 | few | CASSHSGGSQETQYF
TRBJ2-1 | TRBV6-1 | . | CASSEAGGPNNEQFF
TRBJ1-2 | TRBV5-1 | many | CASSLEGTANYGYTF
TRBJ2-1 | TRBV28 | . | CASNTASGTQAFNNEQFF
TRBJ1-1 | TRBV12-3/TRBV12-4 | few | CASSPGLLNTEAFF
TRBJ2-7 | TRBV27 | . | CASSFTTRLAGGWREQYF
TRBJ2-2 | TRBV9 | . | CASSPFSGNTGELFF
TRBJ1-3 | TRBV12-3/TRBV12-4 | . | CASSFPQQGASGNTIYF